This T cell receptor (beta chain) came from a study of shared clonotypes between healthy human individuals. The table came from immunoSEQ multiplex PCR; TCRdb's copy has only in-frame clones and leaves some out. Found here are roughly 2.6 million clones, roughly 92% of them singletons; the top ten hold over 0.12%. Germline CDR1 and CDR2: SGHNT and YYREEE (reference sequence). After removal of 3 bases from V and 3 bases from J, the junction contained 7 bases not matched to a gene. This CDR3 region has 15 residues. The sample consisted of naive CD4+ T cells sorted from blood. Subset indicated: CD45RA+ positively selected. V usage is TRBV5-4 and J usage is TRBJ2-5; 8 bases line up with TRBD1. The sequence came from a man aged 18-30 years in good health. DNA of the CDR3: TGTGCCAGCAGCTACCCGACAGGGGTCGAAGAGACCCAGTACTTC. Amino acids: CASSYPTGVEETQYF.